The rows below give T cell receptor beta chains drawn from one sample of a study of cytomegalovirus exposure and HLA in healthy donors. The repertoire was sequenced with immunoSEQ multiplex PCR; TCRdb's copy has only in-frame clones and lacks some. Here the sample table reports 100,000 to 150,000 clones. Sequenced material: PBMCs. These receptors were taken from a man under 40 in good health and CMV-seronegative. The conserved cysteine and the conserved F or W are not part of the CDR3 here.

cdr3_length j_call v_call cdr3_aa
14 TRBJ1-5 TRBV28 ASSFVRDRGNQPQH
9 TRBJ2-7 TRBV6-5 ASGTGGEQY
14 TRBJ2-3 TRBV7-5 ARSSRLAGGTDTQY
11 TRBJ1-2 TRBV5-6 ASSLGHGYGYT
10 . TRBV11-1 ASSRTGTEQY
12 TRBJ2-3 TRBV6-5 ASSYSMEQDTQY
13 TRBJ2-2 TRBV19 ASSIMWQGAGELF
12 TRBJ2-3 TRBV27 ASIASGSTDTQY
10 TRBJ2-1 TRBV13 AIEDTSGEQF
11 TRBJ1-2 TRBV30 AWSVAGVGGYT
11 TRBJ1-1 TRBV2 ASRVQGNTEAF
13 TRBJ2-7 TRBV19 ASSPETGVAYEQY
11 TRBJ2-1 TRBV27 ASSFSLAEQEF
14 TRBJ1-6 TRBV7-9 ASSRASGTGSSPLH
14 TRBJ1-1 TRBV13 ASSPPNKQWATEAF
16 TRBJ2-5 TRBV13 ASSLGPLGGSDQETQY
15 TRBJ2-5 TRBV7-9 ASSSPSWRRTDETQY
11 TRBJ1-1 TRBV11-2 ASAGYLNTEAF
9 TRBJ1-3 TRBV29-1 SVEEGASIY
12 TRBJ2-7 TRBV27 ASSPDWGSDEQY
13 TRBJ2-3 TRBV19 ASSLAVGSTDTQY
13 TRBJ2-5 TRBV13 ASSYRAGGQETQY
12 TRBJ2-3 TRBV4-2 ASSQDTSPDTQY
12 TRBJ2-2 TRBV30 AWDGQGNTGELF
14 TRBJ2-2 TRBV5-4 ASSPRGPGGPGELF
13 TRBJ1-1 TRBV29-1 SVEDSPTPLRGAF
12 TRBJ2-7 TRBV6-4 ASSDFRGPKEQY
11 TRBJ2-7 TRBV30 AWTGTSLYEQY
12 TRBJ2-2 TRBV6-6 ASSYTGDTGELF
10 TRBJ1-1 TRBV28 ASSFSPGEAF
10 TRBJ2-5 TRBV7-9 ASSQGWETQY
12 TRBJ2-7 TRBV7-2 ASSQDTASYEQY
11 TRBJ1-1 TRBV15 ATSRDGGTEAF
12 TRBJ2-1 TRBV4-3 ASSRRPLRGEQF
12 TRBJ2-5 TRBV27 ASSRQGASETQY
16 TRBJ1-1 TRBV2 ASSEDFGGVGMNTEAF
12 TRBJ2-1 TRBV27 ASSFRTSMGEQF
12 TRBJ1-2 TRBV27 ASSFRGGQSGYT
13 TRBJ2-7 TRBV7-6 ASSRLTGSSYEQY
14 TRBJ2-7 TRBV27 ASSVDFASGSYEQY
13 TRBJ2-3 TRBV5-4 ASRPGGVGTDTQY
15 TRBJ1-1 TRBV9 ASSVEGLAGYATEAF
13 TRBJ1-1 TRBV29-1 SVADMPELNTEAF
12 TRBJ2-7 TRBV18 ASSPGQSGYEQY
12 TRBJ2-7 TRBV27 ASSLGGGRREQY
13 TRBJ1-5 TRBV6-1 ASSDQTGRSQPQH
15 TRBJ1-4 TRBV4-3 ASSQDRARGYYEKLF
12 TRBJ2-3 TRBV7-3 ASRDTSGTDTQY
12 TRBJ1-2 TRBV5-4 ASSFPKGDYGYT
12 TRBJ2-4 TRBV15 ATSSGLAKNIQY
11 TRBJ2-2 TRBV10-2 ASNPLATGELF
13 TRBJ2-1 TRBV7-3 ASSLVASGIYEQF
13 TRBJ2-2 TRBV2 ASSGQGARNGELF